These 25 T cell receptor beta chains originate from one sample sequenced in a study of T cells in Graves' hyperthyroidism and ophthalmopathy. Amplification of TCR beta CDR3 regions was performed using RNA transcripts as template. A set of HTBI primers served as the primers for a first-round RT-PCR of the TCR CDR3. Using its own MiXCR run on the multiplex PCR reads, TCRdb lists one record per CDR3 protein. The table shows some 510,000 distinct CDR3 sequences, with around 20% occurring only once. The sequencing input was blood. These receptors came from a man aged 18 to 30 with Graves' hyperthyroidism.

This clonotype was counted only a few times. The chain joins TRBV3-1 to TRBJ1-2, with D possibly TRBD1 on 6 matching bases. Germline CDR1 LGHDT, CDR2 YNNKEL (reference sequence). Trimming cost V 6 bases and J 4 bases, with 15 bases left between them. The CDR3 extends over 14 amino acids. The CDR3 coding sequence is TGTGCCAGCAGTCACGACAGGTCCTCCTATGGCTACACCTTC. Its translation: CASSHDRSSYGYTF. The variable domain in full, completed from reference TRBV3-1 and TRBJ1-2, reads DTAVSQTPKYLVTQMGNDKSIKCEQNLGHDTMYWYKQDSKKFLKIMFSYNNKELIINETVPNRFSPKSPDKAHLNLHINSLELGDSAVYFCASSHDRSSYGYTFGSGTRLTVV.

The table lists this clonotype with many counts. The genes are TRBV2 and TRBJ2-7, with 10 nucleotides matching TRBD1. J was trimmed by 3 bases and V by 8 bases; bases with no gene match: 4. Germline V lookup: CDR1 SNHLY, CDR2 FYNNEI. CDR3 size: 13 residues. The CDR3 sequence: CASVRDRGYEQYF. In DNA form, the CDR3 reads TGTGCCAGCGTCCGGGACAGGGGCTACGAGCAGTACTTC.

Many counts were recorded for this clonotype. This chain uses TRBV12-3 or TRBV12-4 with TRBJ2-5, with 8 bases identical to TRBD2. The trim removed 5 bases at V and 1 base at J, leaving 3 bases unmatched. CDR3 size: 14 residues. This CDR3 reads CASSTRGGQETQYF. The CDR3 bases are TGTGCCAGCAGTACCCGGGGGGGCCAAGAGACCCAGTACTTC.

The CDR3 reads CSALRRGQETQYF. CDR3 in DNA: TGCAGTGCGCTTCGGCGGGGGCAAGAGACCCAGTACTTC. This rearrangement joins TRBV20-1 to TRBJ2-5, with TRBD2 matching over 7 bases. After removal of 6 bases from V and 2 bases from J, the junction contained 6 bases not matched to a gene. In germline, CDR1 is DFQATT, CDR2 SNEGSKA (reference sequence). The CDR3 has 13 amino acids.

This clonotype was recorded a few times. V is TRBV3-1 and J is TRBJ1-2; TRBD1 agrees at 9 bases. The V gene's germline CDR1 is LGHDT and CDR2 YNNKEL (reference sequence). With V trimmed by 0 bases and J by 8 bases, 7 bases remained unmatched. This CDR3 has 15 residues. The CDR3 DNA reads TGTGCCAGCAGCCAAGATTGGGGACAGGGTATCGGCTACACCTTC. It translates to CASSQDWGQGIGYTF.

The chain couples TRBV2 to TRBJ1-2, with D possibly matching TRBD1 (6 bases). V was cut by 7 bases and J by 6 bases, with 15 bases left in between. There are 13 residues in the CDR3. Per the germline V gene, CDR1 is SNHLY and CDR2 is FYNNEI. Here the CDR3 DNA reads TGTGCCAGCACCCAAGCGGGGGGCCATGGCTACACCTTC. Protein: CASTQAGGHGYTF. Complete variable domain (other parts from reference TRBV2 and TRBJ1-2): EPEVTQTPSHQVTQMGQEVILRCVPISNHLYFYWYRQILGQKVEFLVSFYNNEISEKSEIFDDQFSVERPDGSNFTLKIRSTKLEDSAMYFCASTQAGGHGYTFGSGTRLTVV.

V and J are TRBV5-1 and TRBJ2-2; 9 bases are a match to TRBD1. CDR1 and CDR2 from the germline V gene are SGHRS and YFSETQ. V shed 3 bases, J shed 1 base, and the junction held 10 bases outside the gene matches. The length of the CDR3 is 18 residues. The chain's CDR3 is CASSSFGTGIVNTGELFF. CDR3 coding DNA: TGCGCCAGCAGCTCTTTCGGGACAGGGATCGTGAACACCGGGGAGCTGTTTTTT.

The CDR3 loop is CASSDLSSGGVFYEQYF. As DNA, the CDR3 is TGTGCCAGCAGTGATCTGTCTAGCGGGGGGGTCTTCTACGAGCAGTACTTC. The genes are TRBV2 and TRBJ2-7, with TRBD2 matching over 12 bases. J lost 3 bases, V lost 3 bases, and 9 bases had no gene match. From germline, CDR1 is SNHLY and CDR2 FYNNEI. The CDR3 is 17 residues long.

Details on this clonotype: This clone may be a read error of a much larger clone one base away. V usage is TRBV9 and J usage is TRBJ2-7; 7 nucleotides align to TRBD2. CDR1 is SGDLS and CDR2 is YYNGEE in the germline V gene. The length of the CDR3 is 16 residues. CDR3 sequence: CASSVSRDYPSYEQDF. Written as DNA, the CDR3 is TGTGCCAGCAGCGTTAGCCGGGACTATCCAAGCTACGAGCAGGACTTC.

V gene TRBV11-2 combines with J gene TRBJ2-4, with 10 bases lining up with TRBD1. V lost 6 bases and J lost 1; bases outside the gene matches: 6. Germline V gene data show CDR1 as SGHAT and CDR2 as FQNNGV. The CDR3 covers 16 residues. The CDR3 loop reads CASRVAGQGAKNIQYF. The CDR3 DNA reads TGTGCCAGCAGGGTCGCGGGACAGGGGGCCAAAAACATTCAGTACTTC.

This clonotype was detected ten times or more. No conserved phenylalanine or tryptophan ends this CDR3, so it is likely a read error. This rearrangement joins TRBV28 to TRBJ1-1; the match to TRBD1 covers 9 bases. This CDR3 region has 15 residues. V trimming: 6 bases; J trimming: 1 base; junction bases outside the gene matches: 6. Germline CDR1 MDHEN, CDR2 SYDVKM. Here the CDR3 reads CASSRDRVGNTEAFL. CDR3 DNA sequence: TGTGCCAGCAGCCGGGACAGGGTGGGGAACACTGAAGCTTTCCTT.

The chain uses TRBV12-3 or TRBV12-4 and TRBJ1-5, with 9 nucleotides matching TRBD1. The V segment lost 3 bases and the J segment 6 bases; nucleotides outside the gene matches: 12. CDR3 size: 17 residues. CDR3 sequence: CASSLRAGQGRGQPQHF. The CDR3 bases are TGTGCCAGCAGTTTGCGGGCGGGACAGGGCAGAGGTCAGCCCCAGCATTTT.

The chain is built from TRBV27 and TRBJ2-7; tentative D call: TRBD2 (6 bases). The V and J ends lost 3 bases and 3 bases respectively, with 15 bases between them. The CDR3 is made up of 15 amino acids. CDR1 is MNHEY, CDR2 SMNVEV, per germline (reference sequence). The CDR3 DNA sequence: TGTGCCAGCAGTTTTAGTCCCGGGAGAAACTACGAGCAGTACTTC. Translating gives CASSFSPGRNYEQYF.

At least ten counts were recorded for this clonotype. The chain joins TRBV27 to TRBJ1-2; 11 bases are shared with TRBD1. CDR1 is MNHEY, CDR2 SMNVEV, per germline (reference sequence). Trimming cost V 0 bases and J 4 bases; bases outside gene matches: 4. The CDR3 extends over 16 amino acids. The CDR3 spells CASSLSEGQGGYGYTF. DNA for the CDR3: TGTGCCAGCAGTTTATCGGAGGGACAGGGGGGCTATGGCTACACCTTC.

This clonotype showed up just a few times. V usage is TRBV12-3 or TRBV12-4 and J usage is TRBJ2-5; TRBD2 might be the D (5 bases). The V end was cut by 1 base, the J end by 4 bases, with 10 bases between. CDR3 length: 14 residues. CDR3 sequence reads: CASSLGLASETQYF. CDR3 nucleotide sequence: TGTGCCAGCAGTTTAGGCCTAGCCTCAGAGACCCAGTACTTC.

Ten or more counts support this clonotype. V is TRBV6-1 and J is TRBJ1-5; D ambiguous. This CDR3 region has 15 residues. V was cut by 3 bases and J by 0 bases, with 9 bases left in between. Germline-derived CDR1 and CDR2 are MNHNS and SASEGT. The CDR3 region is CASSDWAVSNQPQHF. The CDR3 DNA follows: TGTGCCAGCAGTGATTGGGCAGTTAGCAATCAGCCCCAGCATTTT.

Many counts were recorded for this clonotype. V is TRBV6-5 and J is TRBJ1-3; 7 positions agree with TRBD1. V lost 2 bases and J lost 3; bases outside the gene matches: 4. The CDR3 is made up of 15 amino acids. Germline assignment: CDR1 MNHEY and CDR2 SVGAGI. CDR3 loop: CASSYSQGGGNTIYF. The CDR3 DNA follows: TGTGCCAGCAGTTACAGTCAGGGGGGTGGAAACACCATATATTTT.

This clonotype was recorded at least ten times. The V call is TRBV20-1, the J call TRBJ1-1; TRBD1 matches at 7 bases. The J segment lost 0 bases and the V segment lost 7 bases, leaving 5 bases of the junction unmatched. This CDR3 contains 13 residues. Germline CDR1 reads DFQATT; CDR2 reads SNEGSKA (reference sequence). In DNA, the CDR3 is TGCAGTGTCTCGGGACAGATGAACACTGAAGCTTTCTTT. Its translation: CSVSGQMNTEAFF.

This clonotype occurred many times. This rearrangement joins TRBV19 to TRBJ1-1; weak D call: TRBD1 (6 bases). The CDR3 loop spans 12 amino acids. V was pared by 10 bases and J by 4 bases, with 13 bases between. Germline V gives CDR1 LNHDA, CDR2 SQIVND (reference sequence). CDR3 sequence: CATVRGITEAFF. For the CDR3, the DNA is TGTGCCACCGTTAGGGGGATCACTGAAGCTTTCTTT.

This clonotype was seen only a few times. A much more abundant neighbour one base away suggests this may be a read error. The gene calls are TRBV27 and TRBJ1-2; tentative D call: TRBD1 (5 bases). The V and J ends lost 8 bases and 2 bases respectively, with 15 bases between them. CDR1 MNHEY and CDR2 SMNVEV come from the germline V gene (reference sequence). The CDR3 totals 14 residues. This CDR3 is CASGLRRGNYGYTF. The CDR3 DNA follows: TGTGCCAGCGGTCTCCGGAGGGGAAACTATGGCTACACCTTC.

The V call is TRBV5-1, the J call TRBJ2-5; no definite D call. The CDR3 totals 13 residues. The germline V and J ends were trimmed by 0 bases and 5 bases, with 8 bases remaining between them. CDR1 is SGHRS and CDR2 is YFSETQ in the germline V gene. The CDR3 DNA is TGCGCCAGCAGCTTGGACCCAGATGAGACCCAGTACTTC. This encodes CASSLDPDETQYF.

In its sample, this clonotype was seen many times. The V gene is TRBV25-1, the J gene TRBJ2-2, with 9 bases aligning to TRBD2. There are 15 residues in the CDR3. J was trimmed by 0 bases and V by 8 bases; bases with no gene match: 4. Germline CDR1 reads MGHDK; CDR2 reads SYGVNS. DNA of the CDR3: TGTGCCAGCGCCCCTAGCGGGACGAACACCGGGGAGCTGTTTTTT. Translation: CASAPSGTNTGELFF.

The chain uses TRBV12-3 or TRBV12-4 and TRBJ1-1; perhaps TRBD1 as D (6 bases). This CDR3 region has 14 residues. The V gene lost 6 bases and the J gene lost 4 bases, with 15 bases spanning the gap. The CDR3 bases are TGTGCCAGCAGCCGACAGGAGGCGAGCACTGAAGCTTTCTTT. It codes for CASSRQEASTEAFF.

The V call is TRBV29-1, the J call TRBJ2-5; TRBD1 aligns across 7 bases. Trimming at V came to 5 bases and at J to 1 base, leaving 4 bases not matched to a gene. This CDR3 comprises 13 residues. Germline assignment: CDR1 SQVTM and CDR2 ANQGSEA. The CDR3 spells CSVLGTVQETQYF. The CDR3 region has the DNA TGCAGCGTTCTAGGGACAGTCCAAGAGACCCAGTACTTC.

This clonotype came up many times. The V gene is TRBV11-3, the J gene TRBJ2-5; 13 bases line up with TRBD2. CDR3 length: 16 amino acids. Germline values: CDR1 SGHNT, CDR2 YENEEA. Trimming took 5 bases from V and 4 from J; bases not matched to a gene: 7. This chain's CDR3 is CASSPGTSGEGETQYF. In DNA form, the CDR3 reads TGTGCCAGCAGCCCGGGGACTAGCGGGGAGGGAGAGACCCAGTACTTC. Complete variable domain (other parts from reference TRBV11-3 and TRBJ2-5): EAGVVQSPRYKIIEKKQPVAFWCNPISGHNTLYWYLQNLGQGPELLIRYENEEAVDDSQLPKDRFSAERLKGVDSTLKIQPAELGDSAVYLCASSPGTSGEGETQYFGPGTRLLVL.